This T cell receptor beta chain originates from a study of blood T cells in healthy people across ages. A sample-barcoded 5' primer and a J-beta primer mix were used in a second PCR of roughly 7 to 12 cycles. TCRdb passed the 5' RACE reads through MiXCR, listing each CDR3 protein once. Here the sample spans hundreds of thousands of distinct CDR3 sequences, about half being singletons. V lost 4 bases and J 10 bases, leaving 22 bases between the germline ends. CDR1 is SGHVS, CDR2 FQNEAQ, per germline. This CDR3 comprises 16 residues. The sequence was collected from an older man in good health. V is TRBV7-8 and J is TRBJ1-4; a possible D gene is TRBD1 (6 bases). The source material was blood. The CDR3, as DNA: TGTGCCAGCAGCTCTCGGGGGGCGGGTCTAGAAGGAAAACTGTTTTTT. It specifies CASSSRGAGLEGKLFF. Full variable domain (rest looked up from reference TRBV7-8 and TRBJ1-4): GAGVSQSPRYKVAKRGQDVALRCDPISGHVSLFWYQQALGQGPEFLTYFQNEAQLDKSGLPSDRFFAERPEGSVSTLKIQRTQQEDSAVYLCASSSRGAGLEGKLFFGSGTQLSVL.